The 9 T cell receptor beta chains below come from one sample, sequenced in a study of blood T cell repertoires in COVID-19. This table comes from immunoSEQ multiplex PCR, and its TCRdb copy is limited to in-frame clones, with some not included. The sample has roughly 150,000 clones, approximately 87% seen once. The sample consisted of peripheral blood. The source of these receptors is a woman aged 70-85 years with acute or convalescent COVID-19.

V usage is TRBV18 and J usage is TRBJ2-7; perhaps TRBD1 as D (6 bases). Germline V lookup: CDR1 KGHSH, CDR2 LQKENI. The CDR3 has 13 amino acids. Trimming pared 4 bases from V and 2 bases from J, leaving 9 bases between. CDR3 region: CASSRQETYEQYF. The CDR3 DNA reads as TGTGCCAGCTCACGACAGGAGACCTACGAGCAGTACTTC.

The chain uses TRBV7-2 and TRBJ1-1, with 7 bases lining up with TRBD1. The ends lost 4 bases at V and 6 bases at J; junction bases unmatched: 11. Germline CDR1 SGHTA, CDR2 FQGNSA. CDR3 size: 15 residues. The CDR3 DNA reads as TGTGCCAGCAGCTCCCGACAGGGAGGAGGGGCTGAAGCTTTCTTT. Its translation: CASSSRQGGGAEAFF.

The chain joins TRBV19 to TRBJ1-6, with 9 bases fitting TRBD1. CDR1 and CDR2 from the germline V gene are LNHDA and SQIVND (reference sequence). J gave up 9 bases and V 3 bases, and 6 bases lay outside the gene matches. CDR3 length: 15 residues. The CDR3: CASSIEGQGASPLHF. CDR3 sequence (DNA): TGTGCCAGTAGTATCGAGGGACAGGGAGCTTCACCCCTCCACTTT.

This clone was counted a few times. The chain is built from TRBV5-8 and TRBJ1-2; 11 nucleotides match TRBD1. The V gene's germline CDR1 is SGHTS and CDR2 YDEGEE. The V and J ends lost 1 base and 4 bases, in that order; junction bases with no gene match: 9. The CDR3 contains 17 residues. The CDR3: CASSLSARTGGLYGYTF. CDR3 in DNA: TGTGCCAGCAGCTTGTCCGCGAGGACAGGGGGCCTCTATGGCTACACCTTC.

The chain combines TRBV6-1 with TRBJ2-5; TRBD2 agrees at 7 bases. Looked up from germline, CDR1 is MNHNS and CDR2 is SASEGT. V was pared by 4 bases and J by 3 bases, with 17 bases of the junction left unmatched. This CDR3 contains 18 residues. The CDR3 coding sequence is TGTGCCAGCAGTGTAAGGTCGACTAGCACCCGACCAAAAGAGACCCAGTACTTC. Amino acid sequence: CASSVRSTSTRPKETQYF.

The chain joins TRBV19 to TRBJ2-5; a weak D match, TRBD1 (5 bases). CDR3 length: 15 amino acids. In germline, CDR1 is LNHDA, CDR2 SQIVND (reference sequence). Trimming removed 5 bases at V and 5 bases at J, with 18 bases between. The DNA for the CDR3 is TGTGCCAGTAGTGATAGGGGTCCACCGTCGGAGACCCAGTACTTC. Encoded protein: CASSDRGPPSETQYF.

V gene TRBV15 combines with J gene TRBJ1-6; D gene ambiguous. The V and J ends lost 0 bases and 9 bases respectively, with 12 bases between them. Per the germline V gene, CDR1 is LNHNV and CDR2 is YYDKDF (reference sequence). The CDR3 covers 15 residues. The CDR3 region has the DNA TGTGCCACCAGCAGAGAGGCTAGCGCAGGTTCACCCCTCCACTTT. Its protein product is CATSREASAGSPLHF.

V is TRBV11-2 and J is TRBJ2-7; D may be TRBD1 (6 bases). The germline V gene encodes CDR1 SGHAT and CDR2 FQNNGV. This CDR3 comprises 15 residues. V dropped 1 base and J dropped 2 bases, with 12 bases sitting between them. CDR3 sequence reads: CASSLGWTDPYEQYF. CDR3 bases: TGTGCCAGCAGCTTAGGGTGGACAGATCCCTACGAGCAGTACTTC.

This chain connects TRBV3-1 (or the pseudogene TRBV3-2) to TRBJ1-6; the D is unclear. CDR3 size: 14 residues. The germline V and J ends were trimmed by 1 base and 9 bases, with 10 bases remaining between them. Germline V lookup: CDR1 LGHDT, CDR2 YNNKEL (reference sequence). The CDR3, as DNA: TGTGCCAGCAGCCAAGGAGTGTTTCCTTCACCCCTCCACTTT. Translation: CASSQGVFPSPLHF.